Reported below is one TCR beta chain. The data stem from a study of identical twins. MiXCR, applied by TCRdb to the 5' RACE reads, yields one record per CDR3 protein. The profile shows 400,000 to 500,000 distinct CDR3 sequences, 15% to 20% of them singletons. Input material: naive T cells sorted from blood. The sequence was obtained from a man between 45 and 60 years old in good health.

The CDR3 loop is CASSYGATGNQPQHF. The CDR3 nucleotides are TGTGCCAGCAGTTACGGGGCGACTGGCAATCAGCCCCAGCATTTT. The V gene is TRBV6-2 or TRBV6-3, the J gene TRBJ1-5; D perhaps matches TRBD1 (5 bases). The CDR3 sequence is 15 residues long. V was pared by 2 bases and J by 2 bases, with 10 bases between. CDR1 and CDR2 (germline): MNHEY, SVGEGT.